Each of the 4 T cell receptor beta chains below was sequenced from the same sample in a study of human T cells and chemical hapten exposure (TCRdb year 2021). Library preparation was by RACE. TCRdb lists the instrument as NextSeq 500. The public sequencing data were trimmed at Q25 with fastp and processed into clonotypes with MiXCR by TCRdb, which kept only in-frame beta chains. Identical CDR3 proteins give one entry, which carries the most common genes and DNA. The sample table lists 80,000 to 100,000 distinct CDR3 sequences, roughly 10% of them with a count of one. Around 3.8% of the sample belongs to the ten largest clones. In light of the paper, this sample's time point label describes: patch test 3, about 24 weeks after DPC sensitization. The treatment or condition label here, explained by the study, means: therapeutic diphenylcyclopropenone sensitization with weekly scalp DPC. This material consisted of whole blood, taken in connection with sensitization to the hapten diphenylcyclopropenone (DPC). These receptors were taken from a woman between 45 and 60 years old with alopecia areata. Some clones in this sample may be carry-over from other donors' samples.

This clonotype was seen more than once but under ten times. The chain carries TRBV5-1 and TRBJ2-7; weak D call: TRBD1 (5 bases). The V and J ends lost 2 bases and 3 bases respectively, with 9 bases between them. CDR1 is SGHRS, CDR2 YFSETQ, per germline. The CDR3 runs 13 residues. CDR3: CASSFGQLYEQYF. In DNA form, the CDR3 reads TGCGCCAGCAGCTTTGGACAACTCTACGAGCAGTACTTC. Together with reference TRBV5-1 and TRBJ2-7, the CDR3 gives the full variable domain: KAGVTQTPRYLIKTRGQQVTLSCSPISGHRSVSWYQQTPGQGLQFLFEYFSETQRNKGNFPGRFSGRQFSNSRSEMNVSTLELGDSALYLCASSFGQLYEQYFGPGTRLTVT.

Notes on this clonotype: This may be a read error, as it is one base from a much larger clone. DNA for the CDR3: TGTGACAGCAGCCTAGAGGGACAGAACTATGGCTACACCTTC. Its translation: CDSSLEGQNYGYTF. This chain links TRBV3-1 with TRBJ1-2, with 7 bases aligning to TRBD1. CDR1 is LGHDT and CDR2 is YNNKEL in the germline V gene (reference sequence). The CDR3 has 14 residues.

In this sample, this clonotype turned up many times. The chain recombines TRBV29-1 with TRBJ1-2; no clear D. Trimming took 4 bases from V and 3 from J, leaving 6 bases between them. Germline CDR1 SQVTM, CDR2 ANQGSEA. This CDR3 comprises 11 residues. The CDR3 here is CSVVEDYGYTF. The CDR3 nucleotides are TGCAGCGTTGTTGAGGACTATGGCTACACCTTC.

This sequence joins TRBV28 and TRBJ2-1; D possibly corresponds to TRBD2 (5 bases). V was cut by 6 bases and J by 10 bases, with 19 bases left in between. The CDR3 runs 14 residues. Germline CDR1 reads MDHEN; CDR2 reads SYDVKM. CDR3 in amino acids: CASRAEFPLGEQFF. Written as DNA, the CDR3 is TGTGCCAGCAGAGCGGAATTTCCCCTAGGGGAGCAGTTCTTC.